This TCR beta chain was captured in a study of blood T cell repertoires in COVID-19. Method: immunoSEQ multiplex PCR; TCRdb's copy keeps in-frame clones and lacks some. This table holds fewer than 250,000 clones, around four fifths found once. This clone was counted a single time. This TCR was sampled from a man aged 50 to 59 with active or convalescent COVID-19. Sequenced material: peripheral blood.

Here the CDR3 DNA reads TGCGCCAGCAGCCGAGAACAGGGGGCGAGGCGAGGCACTGAAGCTTTCTTT. Its protein is CASSREQGARRGTEAFF. The gene calls are TRBV4-3 and TRBJ1-1, with TRBD1 identical over 9 bases. Germline CDR1 LGHNA, CDR2 YSLEER. The CDR3 spans 17 residues. The V and J ends lost 4 bases and 4 bases, in that order; junction bases with no gene match: 13.